These T cell receptor beta chains were read from a single sample in a study of T cell repertoires in cytomegalovirus infection. MiXCR, run by TCRdb on the reads, gives a single entry per CDR3 protein. The sample holds more than 650,000 distinct CDR3 sequences, less than 40% seen once. What was sequenced was PBMCs. The receptor source for this set is a human donor in good health (CMV status not recorded). Some clones in this sample may be carry-over from other donors' samples. CDR3s include the opening cysteine and the closing phenylalanine or tryptophan. The D gene is left open where the match is weak. Where a row states a size, it is once, few, many or the class of an expanded clone; other rows omit it.

clone size: .; D gene: .; V gene: TRBV19; J gene: TRBJ2-1; CDR3 protein: CASSIVRDGEQFF; CDR3 DNA: TGTGCCAGTAGTATAGTAAGAGACGGTGAGCAGTTCTTC
clone size: .; D gene: .; V gene: TRBV19; J gene: TRBJ1-1; CDR3 protein: CASRPARVHHTEAFF; CDR3 DNA: TGTGCCAGTAGGCCGGCCCGCGTCCATCACACTGAAGCTTTCTTT
clone size: few; D gene: TRBD1; V gene: TRBV5-6; J gene: TRBJ2-1; CDR3 protein: CASSLPGTGVNEQFF; CDR3 DNA: TGTGCCAGCAGTCTTCCCGGGACAGGGGTAAATGAGCAGTTCTTC
clone size: few; D gene: .; V gene: TRBV20-1; J gene: TRBJ1-1; CDR3 protein: CSARDFLGGPEAFF; CDR3 DNA: TGCAGTGCTAGAGATTTCCTGGGGGGCCCTGAAGCTTTCTTT
clone size: .; D gene: TRBD1; V gene: TRBV6-6; J gene: TRBJ1-5; CDR3 protein: CASMSLPGQKNQPQHF; CDR3 DNA: TGTGCCAGCATGAGTTTGCCGGGACAGAAAAATCAGCCCCAGCATTTT
clone size: many; D gene: .; V gene: TRBV7-2; J gene: TRBJ2-5; CDR3 protein: CASSLDGVTGETQYF; CDR3 DNA: TGTGCCAGCAGCTTAGATGGGGTAACGGGGGAGACCCAGTACTTC
clone size: .; D gene: .; V gene: TRBV24-1; J gene: TRBJ2-7; CDR3 protein: CATSDRLVDEQYF; CDR3 DNA: TGTGCCACCAGTGATCGACTAGTCGACGAGCAGTACTTC
clone size: few; D gene: .; V gene: TRBV4-3; J gene: TRBJ2-7; CDR3 protein: CASSQFPENSYEQYF; CDR3 DNA: TGCGCCAGCAGCCAGTTCCCGGAAAACTCCTACGAGCAGTACTTC
clone size: .; D gene: .; V gene: TRBV10-3; J gene: TRBJ2-5; CDR3 protein: CAISESVSIQGKETQYF; CDR3 DNA: TGTGCCATCAGTGAGTCGGTCTCGATACAGGGTAAAGAGACCCAGTACTTC
clone size: .; D gene: .; V gene: TRBV9; J gene: TRBJ2-5; CDR3 protein: CASSVATGSIETQYF; CDR3 DNA: TGTGCCAGCAGCGTTGCTACAGGGTCTATAGAGACCCAGTACTTC
clone size: .; D gene: TRBD2; V gene: TRBV28; J gene: TRBJ2-7; CDR3 protein: CASLPRGGPTYEKYF; CDR3 DNA: TGTGCCAGCCTTCCACGGGGGGGACCGACCTACGAGAAGTACTTC
clone size: few; D gene: .; V gene: TRBV7-9; J gene: TRBJ1-1; CDR3 protein: CAIPDTGLGAEAFF; CDR3 DNA: TGTGCCATCCCGGACACAGGGCTGGGAGCTGAAGCTTTCTTT
clone size: .; D gene: .; V gene: TRBV5-6; J gene: TRBJ1-1; CDR3 protein: CASSRDELRNTEAFF; CDR3 DNA: TGTGCCAGCAGCCGAGATGAACTGAGGAACACTGAAGCTTTCTTT
clone size: many; D gene: .; V gene: TRBV7-2; J gene: TRBJ1-2; CDR3 protein: CASSFYPDYGYTF; CDR3 DNA: TGTGCCAGCAGCTTTTACCCTGACTATGGCTACACCTTC
clone size: .; D gene: .; V gene: TRBV7-8; J gene: TRBJ1-1; CDR3 protein: CASSEDLNTEAFF; CDR3 DNA: TGTGCCAGCAGCGAGGACCTGAACACTGAAGCTTTCTTT
clone size: .; D gene: .; V gene: TRBV7-9; J gene: TRBJ2-2; CDR3 protein: CASSPPRSPGELFF; CDR3 DNA: TGTGCCAGCAGCCCCCCGCGCAGCCCCGGGGAGCTGTTTTTT
clone size: few; D gene: .; V gene: TRBV7-9; J gene: TRBJ1-3; CDR3 protein: CASSPDPHGNTIYF; CDR3 DNA: TGTGCCAGCAGCCCCGATCCTCACGGAAACACCATATATTTT
clone size: few; D gene: .; V gene: TRBV7-9; J gene: TRBJ1-2; CDR3 protein: CASSSSGVENYGYTF; CDR3 DNA: TGTGCCAGCAGCTCTTCAGGGGTAGAGAACTATGGCTACACCTTC
clone size: .; D gene: .; V gene: TRBV12-3/TRBV12-4; J gene: TRBJ1-2; CDR3 protein: CASSFQSYGYTF; CDR3 DNA: TGTGCCAGCAGTTTTCAGAGCTATGGCTACACCTTC
clone size: .; D gene: .; V gene: TRBV5-6; J gene: TRBJ2-7; CDR3 protein: CASSYAARVGEQYF; CDR3 DNA: TGTGCCAGCAGCTACGCGGCTAGGGTAGGCGAGCAGTACTTC
clone size: .; D gene: TRBD2; V gene: TRBV5-1; J gene: TRBJ2-5; CDR3 protein: CASSRGTSGLETQYF; CDR3 DNA: TGCGCCAGCAGCCGAGGGACTAGCGGCTTGGAGACCCAGTACTTC
clone size: .; D gene: .; V gene: TRBV6-2/TRBV6-3; J gene: TRBJ2-7; CDR3 protein: CASGGNQQNFYEQYF; CDR3 DNA: TGTGCCAGCGGGGGGAACCAGCAGAACTTCTACGAGCAGTACTTC
clone size: .; D gene: .; V gene: TRBV19; J gene: TRBJ1-6; CDR3 protein: CACSTRGRLNSPLHF; CDR3 DNA: TGTGCCTGTAGTACCCGAGGGCGGCTTAATTCACCCCTCCACTTT
clone size: .; D gene: .; V gene: TRBV27; J gene: TRBJ2-7; CDR3 protein: CASSLSGGMRYEQYF; CDR3 DNA: TGTGCCAGCAGTTTGTCTGGGGGGATGAGGTACGAGCAGTACTTC
clone size: .; D gene: .; V gene: TRBV18; J gene: TRBJ1-6; CDR3 protein: CASSPDNSPLHF; CDR3 DNA: TGTGCCAGCTCACCGGATAATTCACCCCTCCACTTT
clone size: .; D gene: .; V gene: TRBV5-6; J gene: TRBJ2-3; CDR3 protein: CASSLEGGGQGPSGSEDTQYF; CDR3 DNA: TGTGCCAGCAGCTTGGAGGGTGGGGGACAGGGTCCTAGCGGGAGCGAAGATACGCAGTATTTT
clone size: many; D gene: .; V gene: TRBV7-2; J gene: TRBJ2-2; CDR3 protein: CASSLHRNTGELFF; CDR3 DNA: TGTGCCAGCAGCTTGCACCGTAACACCGGGGAGCTGTTTTTT
clone size: few; D gene: TRBD1; V gene: TRBV2; J gene: TRBJ2-7; CDR3 protein: CASRRQGNEQYF; CDR3 DNA: TGTGCCAGCAGAAGACAGGGAAACGAGCAGTACTTC
clone size: .; D gene: .; V gene: TRBV12-3/TRBV12-4; J gene: TRBJ1-1; CDR3 protein: CASSFASLGSRLNTEAFF; CDR3 DNA: TGTGCCAGCAGTTTTGCAAGTTTAGGCAGCCGCCTGAACACTGAAGCTTTCTTT
clone size: .; D gene: .; V gene: TRBV7-9; J gene: TRBJ2-1; CDR3 protein: CASSLAETRDEQFF; CDR3 DNA: TGTGCCAGCAGCTTAGCGGAGACACGCGATGAGCAGTTCTTC
clone size: .; D gene: .; V gene: TRBV20-1; J gene: TRBJ2-1; CDR3 protein: CSAGPSYNEQFF; CDR3 DNA: TGCAGTGCCGGCCCCTCCTACAATGAGCAGTTCTTC
clone size: .; D gene: .; V gene: TRBV20-1; J gene: TRBJ2-3; CDR3 protein: CSARERASTDTQYF; CDR3 DNA: TGCAGTGCTAGAGAACGGGCTAGCACAGATACGCAGTATTTT
clone size: many; D gene: .; V gene: TRBV7-2; J gene: TRBJ2-1; CDR3 protein: CASSILGVYNEQFF; CDR3 DNA: TGTGCCAGCAGCATCCTCGGGGTCTACAATGAGCAGTTCTTC
clone size: many; D gene: .; V gene: TRBV27; J gene: TRBJ1-1; CDR3 protein: CASSLSGYMNTEAFF; CDR3 DNA: TGTGCCAGCAGTTTAAGTGGCTATATGAACACTGAAGCTTTCTTT
clone size: .; D gene: .; V gene: TRBV28; J gene: TRBJ2-3; CDR3 protein: CASSSPANLNTDTQYF; CDR3 DNA: TGTGCCAGCAGTTCCCCCGCGAACCTAAACACAGATACGCAGTATTTT
clone size: .; D gene: TRBD1; V gene: TRBV7-2; J gene: TRBJ1-6; CDR3 protein: CASTHADRANSPLHF; CDR3 DNA: TGTGCCAGCACCCATGCCGACAGGGCTAATTCACCCCTCCACTTT
clone size: many; D gene: TRBD1; V gene: TRBV7-2; J gene: TRBJ2-7; CDR3 protein: CASSTTRDRVHEQYF; CDR3 DNA: TGTGCCAGCAGCACAACCAGGGACAGGGTGCACGAGCAGTACTTC
clone size: few; D gene: TRBD2; V gene: TRBV7-2; J gene: TRBJ2-7; CDR3 protein: CASSLKGLAGYEQYF; CDR3 DNA: TGTGCCAGCAGCTTAAAAGGACTAGCGGGCTACGAGCAGTACTTC
clone size: .; D gene: .; V gene: TRBV6-5; J gene: TRBJ2-6; CDR3 protein: CASSYSTLWGSGANVLTF; CDR3 DNA: TGTGCTAGCAGTTACTCGACCCTATGGGGGTCTGGGGCCAACGTCCTGACTTTC
clone size: .; D gene: .; V gene: TRBV4-2; J gene: TRBJ1-1; CDR3 protein: CASSQGELEAFF; CDR3 DNA: TGTGCCAGCAGCCAAGGAGAACTAGAGGCTTTCTTT
clone size: many; D gene: .; V gene: TRBV7-6; J gene: TRBJ2-7; CDR3 protein: CASSLGGRDEQYF; CDR3 DNA: TGTGCCAGCAGCTTAGGGGGCAGAGACGAGCAGTACTTC
clone size: .; D gene: .; V gene: TRBV10-3; J gene: TRBJ2-7; CDR3 protein: CAIKADGGLSYEQYF; CDR3 DNA: TGTGCCATCAAAGCCGACGGTGGGCTCTCCTACGAGCAGTACTTC
clone size: many; D gene: .; V gene: TRBV10-1; J gene: TRBJ2-2; CDR3 protein: CASSESRNRGELFF; CDR3 DNA: TGCGCCAGCAGTGAGTCCAGGAATCGCGGGGAGCTGTTTTTT
clone size: .; D gene: TRBD1; V gene: TRBV19; J gene: TRBJ2-5; CDR3 protein: CASSKPPWTGTVETQYF; CDR3 DNA: TGTGCCAGTAGTAAGCCCCCGTGGACAGGCACGGTGGAGACCCAGTACTTC
clone size: .; D gene: .; V gene: TRBV30; J gene: TRBJ2-3; CDR3 protein: CAWSVHQRADTQYF; CDR3 DNA: TGTGCCTGGAGTGTACACCAGAGGGCAGATACGCAGTATTTT
clone size: .; D gene: TRBD1; V gene: TRBV27; J gene: TRBJ2-7; CDR3 protein: CASSFQEAPRGLYEQYF; CDR3 DNA: TGTGCCAGCAGTTTTCAGGAAGCGCCCAGGGGGTTGTACGAGCAGTACTTC